A selection of T cell receptor beta chains follows, all from one sample in a study of blood T cell repertoires in COVID-19. TCRdb's copy holds only in-frame clones and misses some; the assay was immunoSEQ multiplex PCR. Of more than 55,000 clones detected, 70% to 90% appear once; the ten largest clones hold 4.8%. Sequencing input: peripheral blood. All receptors come from a man aged 55 to 70 with acute or convalescent COVID-19. CDR3s include the opening cysteine and the closing phenylalanine or tryptophan. D genes are given only for firm matches. Clone size is not always given. Where it is, it says once, few, many or a class for expanded clones.

TRBJ1-5	NA	TRBV20-1	NA	TGCAGTGCTAGCCCCAGAGGGCCCCAGCATTTT	CSASPRGPQHF
TRBJ1-6	NA	TRBV30	NA	TGTGCCTGGAGCGCCCCGGACAGAAGGAATTCACCCCTCCACTTT	CAWSAPDRRNSPLHF
TRBJ1-2	NA	TRBV28	NA	TGTGCCAGCAGTACCCCGTCGGAGGGAAACTATGGCTACACCTTC	CASSTPSEGNYGYTF
TRBJ2-7	NA	TRBV5-4	NA	TGTGCCAGCAGCGACCCGGAGAGGGGGGGATTCGAGCAGTACTTC	CASSDPERGGFEQYF
TRBJ2-7	NA	TRBV25-1	NA	TGTGCCAGCAGTGATGGGCAGGGAATCTCCTACGAGCAGTACTTC	CASSDGQGISYEQYF
TRBJ1-1	NA	TRBV7-2	NA	TGTGCCAGCAGGCCCGCCCGGGGGGGGAGAACTGAAGCTTTCTTT	CASRPARGGRTEAFF
TRBJ2-5	NA	TRBV27	TRBD2	TGTGCCAGCAGTTTATCGGCGGGAGTGGTAGAGACCCAGTACTTC	CASSLSAGVVETQYF
TRBJ2-6	NA	TRBV11-2	NA	TGTGCCAGCAGACCCCCGGGGTTTTGGGACTCTGGGGCCAACGTCCTGACTTTC	CASRPPGFWDSGANVLTF
TRBJ2-3	NA	TRBV5-5	TRBD2	TGTGCCAGCAGCCCCGGGGGGGGAGGAACAGATACGCAGTATTTT	CASSPGGGGTDTQYF
TRBJ2-7	NA	TRBV9	TRBD2	TGTGCCAGCAGCCCCCGGTTGGTAGCGGGTCCCTACGAGCAGTACTTC	CASSPRLVAGPYEQYF
TRBJ2-7	once	TRBV5-1	TRBD1	TGCGCCAGCAGCTCATACCCCGACAGGGGTACGTACGAGCAGTACTTC	CASSSYPDRGTYEQYF
TRBJ2-5	NA	TRBV14	TRBD2	TGTGCCAGCAGCCAACAGAGACTAGCGGCCCAAGAGACCCAGTACTTC	CASSQQRLAAQETQYF
TRBJ1-1	NA	TRBV7-3	TRBD1	TGTGCCAGCAGCTCCGGACAGGGGGACACTGAAGCTTTCTTT	CASSSGQGDTEAFF
TRBJ2-7	NA	TRBV6-5	NA	TGTGCCAGCAGCGTCCAGGGGATCGACGAGCAGTACTTC	CASSVQGIDEQYF
TRBJ1-3	once	TRBV3-1/TRBV3-2	NA	TGTGCCAGCAGCCAAGAGGCAGATGGAAACACCATATATTTT	CASSQEADGNTIYF
TRBJ1-6	NA	TRBV30	TRBD1	TGTGCCTGGGTTGGGGACAGGGGGTCACCCCTCCACTTT	CAWVGDRGSPLHF
TRBJ1-1	NA	TRBV16	NA	TGTGCCAGCAGCCCGCAGTTGAACACTGAAGCTTTCTTT	CASSPQLNTEAFF
TRBJ2-1	NA	TRBV4-1	NA	TGCGCCAGCAGCCAAGAGACGGGGGAAGTGGATTACAATGAGCAGTTCTTC	CASSQETGEVDYNEQFF
TRBJ2-7	NA	TRBV19	TRBD2	TGTGCCAGTACCGGACTAGCGGGAGGCGAGCAGTACTTC	CASTGLAGGEQYF
TRBJ1-5	NA	TRBV5-1	NA	TGCGCCAGCAGCGAGGCAGGGAATCAGCCCCAGCATTTT	CASSEAGNQPQHF
TRBJ2-7	NA	TRBV7-8	NA	TGTGCCAGCAGCTTCGGGTTACCCTACGAGCAGTACTTC	CASSFGLPYEQYF
TRBJ2-5	NA	TRBV6-5	NA	TGTGCCAGCAGATCACACCAGGGAAAAGAGACCCAGTACTTC	CASRSHQGKETQYF
TRBJ2-1	NA	TRBV5-1	TRBD2	TGCGCCAGCAGCGCCCGGACTAGCGGAGGTTACAATGAGCAGTTCTTC	CASSARTSGGYNEQFF
TRBJ1-5	once	TRBV4-1	NA	TGCGCCAGCAGCCAACTTCATAACTCCAATCAGCCCCAGCATTTT	CASSQLHNSNQPQHF
TRBJ1-1	NA	TRBV18	NA	TGTGCCAGCTCACTGGGACAAGGGAACACTGAAGCTTTCTTT	CASSLGQGNTEAFF
TRBJ2-5	NA	TRBV5-1	TRBD1	TGCGCCAGCAGCTCCTTACCCCCCGGGACAGGGGCAGAGACCCAGTACTTC	CASSSLPPGTGAETQYF
TRBJ2-1	once	TRBV5-1	NA	TGCGCCCGCAGCTCCGAGGGGGGGCGGGGCTACAATGAGCAGTTCTTC	CARSSEGGRGYNEQFF
TRBJ1-4	NA	TRBV28	NA	TGTGCCAGCAGTTCCGTTCGACAGGCGTTTGGGGAAAAACTGTTTTTT	CASSSVRQAFGEKLFF
TRBJ2-3	NA	TRBV11-2	TRBD2	TGTGCCAGCAGCTTAGAGCTAGCGGGAGTTGGGGATACGCAGTATTTT	CASSLELAGVGDTQYF
TRBJ1-4	once	TRBV29-1	NA	TGCAGCGTTACAGGGAGGGGTGAAAAACTGTTTTTT	CSVTGRGEKLFF
TRBJ2-1	NA	TRBV4-2	TRBD1	TGTGCCAGCAGCCGCCCGGGACAGGCCTACAATGAGCAGTTCTTC	CASSRPGQAYNEQFF
TRBJ1-2	NA	TRBV5-1	NA	TGCGCCAGCAGCTCCACGGGTGGTGAGTACGGCTACACCTTC	CASSSTGGEYGYTF
TRBJ1-3	NA	TRBV12-3/TRBV12-4	NA	TGTGCCAGCAGTCAGGGGCAGCCTAACACCATATATTTT	CASSQGQPNTIYF
TRBJ2-1	NA	TRBV5-4	TRBD1	TGTGCCAGCAGCTTAGACGGGACAGGCGAGCAGTTCTTC	CASSLDGTGEQFF
TRBJ1-2	once	TRBV14	TRBD1	TGTGCCAGCAGCCCGCCCCAGGGGGACTATGGCTACACCTTC	CASSPPQGDYGYTF
TRBJ2-3	NA	TRBV19	NA	TGTGCCAGTAAACATTGGCTCTCTAGCACAGATACGCAGTATTTT	CASKHWLSSTDTQYF
TRBJ1-4	NA	TRBV5-5	TRBD1	TGTGCCAGCAGCTTTATGGGACAGGGGCATGAAAAACTGTTTTTT	CASSFMGQGHEKLFF
TRBJ2-7	NA	TRBV9	TRBD2	TGTGCCAGCAGCCCCGGGGGGACCACATTCGAGCAGTACTTC	CASSPGGTTFEQYF
TRBJ2-2	NA	TRBV10-3	TRBD1	TGTGCCATCAGTGACCCAGGGGGCAGGGCCGGGGAGCTGTTTTTT	CAISDPGGRAGELFF
TRBJ2-5	NA	TRBV11-2	TRBD2	TGTGCCAGCAGCCTGGGAGCGGGAGGGCCGGGTGAGACCCAGTACTTC	CASSLGAGGPGETQYF
TRBJ2-2	NA	TRBV30	TRBD1	TGTGCCTACGGACAGGGGGACACCGGGGAGCTGTTTTTT	CAYGQGDTGELFF
TRBJ2-5	NA	TRBV15	TRBD1	TGTGCCACCAGCAGTTCGGACAGGGTGGAGACCCAGTACTTC	CATSSSDRVETQYF
TRBJ1-3	NA	TRBV2	TRBD1	TGTGCCAGCAGTTCTACAGGGGGATGGGGAAACACCATATATTTT	CASSSTGGWGNTIYF
TRBJ1-2	once	TRBV28	NA	TGTGCCAGCAGTTCCCTGACAGAAGACTATGGCTACACCTTC	CASSSLTEDYGYTF
TRBJ2-3	NA	TRBV18	NA	TGTGCCAGCTCACCATCTAGCCCGGAGGCAGATACGCAGTATTTT	CASSPSSPEADTQYF
TRBJ2-7	NA	TRBV9	NA	TGTGCCAGCAGTACAGATGTGGGAGAATACTACGAGCAGTACTTC	CASSTDVGEYYEQYF
TRBJ1-1	NA	TRBV2	NA	TGTGCCAGCAGTGATGGAGCTTTTACTGAAGCTTTCTTT	CASSDGAFTEAFF
TRBJ2-1	NA	TRBV3-1/TRBV3-2	TRBD2	TGTGCCAGCGGCGCGGGGACTAGCGGGAGGCGGATCTTC	CASGAGTSGRRIF
TRBJ1-6	NA	TRBV4-1	NA	TGCGCCAGCAGCCAAGACCCGGATGGGTATGGAGTCGGTTCACCCCTCCACTTT	CASSQDPDGYGVGSPLHF
TRBJ2-1	NA	TRBV15	NA	TGTGCCACCAGCAGAGACCCCATTGAGCAGTTCTTC	CATSRDPIEQFF
TRBJ2-2	NA	TRBV3-1/TRBV3-2	NA	TGTGCCAGCAGCCTACGCCCCACAGGACGAGGCACCGGGGAGCTGTTTTTT	CASSLRPTGRGTGELFF
TRBJ1-2	NA	TRBV10-3	NA	TGTGCCATCAGTGACCAGGGGTCCTCGGGCTATGGCTACACCTTC	CAISDQGSSGYGYTF
TRBJ1-4	NA	TRBV14	TRBD1	TGTGCCAGCAGCCAGCATCGGATCGGGACAGGGCAAACTAATGAAAAACTGTTTTTT	CASSQHRIGTGQTNEKLFF
TRBJ1-4	NA	TRBV6-5	NA	TGTGCCAGCAGAAGGGGGGGTAGTAATGAAAAACTGTTTTTT	CASRRGGSNEKLFF
TRBJ1-6	NA	TRBV30	NA	TGTGCCTGGAGTGTTAAGAGCATGAACCATTCACCCCTCCACTTT	CAWSVKSMNHSPLHF
TRBJ1-5	NA	TRBV6-5	NA	TGTGCCAGCAGGAGTGGGAGGTGGCAGCCCCAGCATTTT	CASRSGRWQPQHF